The clone carrying this T cell receptor beta chain was counted between two and nine times. Its antigen is unknown. These data belong to a study of CD8+CD57+ T cells in acquired aplastic anemia. Study at large: Sorted CD4+ and CD8+ cells yielded about 3.1 ug of DNA on average. The study, taken as a whole, reports: Researchers report that twenty-nine CD8+ CDR3 sequences appeared in both patients and controls.

Template material for TCR beta VDJ and CDR3 profiling consisted of genomic DNA. TCRdb fed the reads into MiXCR, producing one record per CDR3 protein. In the table there are about half a million distinct CDR3 sequences, over 25% of which are singletons. V lost 3 bases and J lost 1; bases outside the gene matches: 14. CDR3 length equals 19 residues. Patients chosen for sequencing had CD8+CD57+ cells that had expanded, as shown by flow cytometry. Therapy had not been given to patients before blood sampling. The receptor comes from a human donor with aplastic anemia. The sample comprised sorted CD4+, CD8+, or CD8+CD57+ T cells (not recorded which) from PBMCs. The V call is TRBV7-1, the J call TRBJ2-1, with 8 bases identical to TRBD2. TRBV7-1 is an ORF, with its function uncertain. CDR3 DNA sequence: TGTGCCAGCAGCTCGTCCGGCGGGCGGGGGGCTAAATCCTACAATGAGCAGTTCTTC. Protein product: CASSSSGGRGAKSYNEQFF.